Each of the 26 T cell receptor beta chains below was sequenced from the same sample in a study of CD8 T cells in ankylosing spondylitis. TCRdb reanalysed the 5' RACE reads using MiXCR and keeps one entry per CDR3 protein. There are about 240,000 distinct CDR3 sequences in the sample; roughly 10% occur only once, and 5.5% to 8% lies in the top ten. Sequenced sample: blood, either unsorted or a sorted T cell fraction (not recorded which). These receptors originate from a male donor with ankylosing spondylitis or in good health (not recorded which).

This clonotype was observed at least ten times. At one end, the junction sequence differs from germline, possibly due to a read error. The chain has TRBV5-1 and TRBJ1-1; tentatively, D is TRBD1 (5 bases). The CDR3 runs 15 residues. CDR1 SGHRS and CDR2 YFSETQ come from the germline V gene. Written as DNA, the CDR3 is TGCGCCAGCACCTTGATCGGGGGTCCGGCCGCTGAAGCTTTCTTT. This sequence encodes CASTLIGGPAAEAFF.

This clonotype was counted many times. This chain links TRBV20-1 with TRBJ2-7, with D perhaps matching TRBD2 (5 bases). The germline CDR1 and CDR2 sequences are DFQATT and SNEGSKA (reference sequence). This CDR3 is 15 amino acids long. Trimming removed 3 bases at V and 0 bases at J, with 15 bases between. The CDR3 protein is CSASEGRLISYEQYF. The CDR3 DNA is TGCAGTGCTAGTGAGGGAAGGCTAATCTCCTACGAGCAGTACTTC.

The V gene is TRBV11-3, the J gene TRBJ2-7, with D uncertain. Trimming removed 0 bases at V and 5 bases at J, with 8 bases between. Germline lookup yields CDR1 SGHNT and CDR2 YENEEA. The CDR3 extends over 13 amino acids. CDR3 DNA: TGTGCCAGCAGCTTAGATCCCCGTGACGAGCAGTACTTC. Its translation: CASSLDPRDEQYF.

The chain combines TRBV28 with TRBJ2-3; 7 positions match TRBD2. V lost 4 bases and J lost 3; bases outside the gene matches: 7. CDR3 length: 15 amino acids. In germline, CDR1 is MDHEN, CDR2 SYDVKM. The CDR3 reads CASSSSPGGTDTQYF. CDR3 DNA sequence: TGTGCCAGCAGTTCGTCACCGGGGGGAACAGATACGCAGTATTTT. Filled out from reference TRBV28 and TRBJ2-3, the complete variable domain reads DVKVTQSSRYLVKRTGEKVFLECVQDMDHENMFWYRQDPGLGLRLIYFSYDVKMKEKGDIPEGYSVSREKKERFSLILESASTNQTSMYLCASSSSPGGTDTQYFGPGTRLTVL.

V and J are TRBV7-9 and TRBJ2-1; 7 positions match TRBD2. This CDR3 has 16 residues. Unmatched junction bases numbered 10, after V lost 2 bases and J lost 6 bases. CDR1 is SEHNR, CDR2 FQNEAQ, per germline (reference sequence). The CDR3, as DNA: TGTGCCAGCAGCTTATGGTCCAGCGGGGCATTCAATGAGCAGTTCTTC. Translated, it gives CASSLWSSGAFNEQFF.

Many counts were recorded for this clonotype. J is TRBJ2-7 and V is TRBV5-1; the match to TRBD1 covers 9 bases. The CDR3 is made up of 15 amino acids. V lost 3 bases, J lost 7 bases, and 11 bases stayed unmatched. CDR1 is SGHRS and CDR2 is YFSETQ in the germline V gene. CDR3 region: CASSSSGTGNREQYF. CDR3 DNA sequence: TGCGCCAGCAGCTCCTCCGGGACAGGGAACAGGGAGCAGTACTTC.

This clonotype was counted at least ten times. Mismatch with germline at one junction end may stem from a read error. The rearrangement joins TRBV3-1 to TRBJ2-3; TRBD2 agrees at 9 bases. The CDR3 totals 11 residues. CDR1 LGHDT and CDR2 YNNKEL come from the germline V gene (reference sequence). CDR3 bases: TGTGCCAGCAGAGGAACTAGCGGGTCTACCTTT. It translates to CASRGTSGSTF.

This clonotype was detected a few times. The V and J genes are TRBV28 and TRBJ1-2, with a possible D match to TRBD1 (5 bases). The V end was cut by 6 bases, the J end by 7 bases, with 12 bases between. The germline V gene encodes CDR1 MDHEN and CDR2 SYDVKM. The CDR3 totals 12 residues. The CDR3 sequence is CASSWGRGGYTF. The CDR3 region has the DNA TGTGCCAGCAGCTGGGGACGGGGTGGCTACACCTTC.

V and J are TRBV6-1 and TRBJ2-1; no clear D. Germline V gene data show CDR1 as MNHNS and CDR2 as SASEGT. CDR3 length: 13 residues. V was cut by 2 bases and J by 7 bases, with 9 bases left in between. The CDR3 loop is CASSEKAVNEQFF. The CDR3 region has the DNA TGTGCCAGCAGTGAAAAGGCAGTTAATGAGCAGTTCTTC.

This clonotype was found many times. The chain carries TRBV7-8 and TRBJ2-3; tentative D call: TRBD2 (6 bases). This CDR3 is 12 amino acids long. V was pared by 4 bases and J by 5 bases, with 7 bases between. Germline V gives CDR1 SGHVS, CDR2 FQNEAQ. The CDR3 DNA follows: TGTGCCAGCAGCTGGGGGGAAGATACGCAGTATTTT. This encodes CASSWGEDTQYF.

The table lists this clonotype with many counts. This rearrangement joins TRBV6-1 to TRBJ2-7; TRBD2 might be the D (6 bases). CDR3 length: 15 amino acids. CDR1 is MNHNS, CDR2 SASEGT, per germline. Trimming took off 1 base at V and 4 bases at J, with 14 bases between the two ends. The CDR3 sequence: CASSEGSSAQYEQYF. The CDR3 DNA follows: TGTGCCAGCAGTGAAGGGTCTAGCGCACAATACGAGCAGTACTTC.

Many counts were recorded for this clonotype. V and J are TRBV5-1 and TRBJ2-5, with no clear D. Trimming shortened V by 5 bases and J by 5 bases, and 10 bases separated the two germline ends. The CDR3 totals 12 residues. From germline, CDR1 is SGHRS and CDR2 YFSETQ. This CDR3 reads CASRRTGETQYF. CDR3 nucleotide sequence: TGCGCCAGCAGAAGGACCGGGGAGACCCAGTACTTC.

CDR3 protein: CASSVRQGSYSPLHF. Written as DNA, the CDR3 is TGTGCCAGCAGTGTACGTCAGGGAAGTTATTCACCCCTCCACTTT. This rearrangement joins TRBV2 to TRBJ1-6, with TRBD1 as a possible D gene (5 bases). The CDR3 contains 15 residues. Per the germline V gene, CDR1 is SNHLY and CDR2 is FYNNEI. Trimming cost V 4 bases and J 8 bases, with 15 bases left between them.

This clonotype occurred many times. The chain links TRBV29-1 to TRBJ1-1; D is possibly TRBD1 (5 bases). There are 13 residues in the CDR3. The germline V gene has CDR1 SQVTM and CDR2 ANQGSEA. Trimming pared 7 bases from V and 3 bases from J, leaving 15 bases between. DNA of the CDR3: TGCAGCGCTTCCCCCGGGGCCTACACTGAAGCTTTCTTT. Its translation: CSASPGAYTEAFF.

In its sample, this clonotype was seen many times. The V and J genes are TRBV28 and TRBJ2-2; D remains ambiguous. The germline V and J ends were trimmed by 4 bases and 4 bases, with 4 bases remaining between them. Germline CDR1 MDHEN, CDR2 SYDVKM. The CDR3 covers 12 residues. The CDR3 DNA is TGTGCCAGCAGTTCGCTCACCGGGGAGCTGTTTTTT. It codes for CASSSLTGELFF.

This clonotype was counted at least ten times. J is TRBJ1-2 and V is TRBV10-3; D is undetermined. Germline values: CDR1 ENHRY, CDR2 SYGVKD. The CDR3 is 14 amino acids. Trimming removed 8 bases from V and 0 bases from J, with 13 bases in between. The CDR3 region has the DNA TGTGCCATCGGTCCCAGGAGAACTAACTATGGCTACACCTTC. It specifies CAIGPRRTNYGYTF.

This clonotype was recorded many times. CDR3 DNA: TGCAGTGCTGGAGGGGGGGAGGTCAATCAGCCCCAGCATTTT. This codes for CSAGGGEVNQPQHF. The chain couples TRBV20-1 to TRBJ1-5; D is perhaps TRBD1 (6 bases). V lost 5 bases to trimming and J lost 3 bases, with 14 bases between them. CDR1 is DFQATT and CDR2 is SNEGSKA in the germline V gene (reference sequence). The CDR3 covers 14 residues.

This clonotype has ten or more counts. The chain combines TRBV20-1 with TRBJ2-7; a possible D gene is TRBD1 (5 bases). V dropped 0 bases and J dropped 3 bases, with 12 bases sitting between them. CDR3 size: 14 residues. In germline, CDR1 is DFQATT, CDR2 SNEGSKA (reference sequence). The CDR3 DNA reads as TGCAGTGCTAGAGACAGGGTGTTGGTCTACGAGCAGTACTTC. It specifies CSARDRVLVYEQYF.

This clonotype was seen ten or more times. The chain has TRBV20-1 and TRBJ2-3, with D tentatively TRBD1 or TRBD2 (5 bases each). Trimming removed 6 bases at V and 5 bases at J, with 9 bases between. The germline V gene has CDR1 DFQATT and CDR2 SNEGSKA (reference sequence). The CDR3 loop spans 11 amino acids. CDR3 region: CSAPGGDTQYF. DNA of the CDR3: TGCAGTGCCCCTGGGGGAGATACGCAGTATTTT.

This clonotype has a handful of counts. J is TRBJ2-3 and V is TRBV27; 10 bases line up with TRBD1. J was trimmed by 6 bases and V by 3 bases; bases with no gene match: 3. The CDR3 has 14 residues. Germline V gene data show CDR1 as MNHEY and CDR2 as SMNVEV (reference sequence). CDR3 residues: CASSFRTGGDTQYF. In nucleotides, the CDR3 is TGTGCCAGCAGTTTCAGGACAGGGGGTGATACGCAGTATTTT.

This clonotype was counted between two and nine times. The chain joins TRBV12-3 or TRBV12-4 to TRBJ2-7, with 7 positions matching TRBD1. The J segment lost 2 bases and the V segment lost 5 bases, leaving 12 bases of the junction unmatched. The CDR3 runs to 16 residues. The CDR3 is CASSGTGTAEAYEQYF. The CDR3 nucleotides are TGTGCCAGCAGTGGTACGGGGACAGCAGAAGCCTACGAGCAGTACTTC.

The sample holds many counts of this clonotype. V is TRBV5-6 and J is TRBJ2-4; 8 bases are shared with TRBD1. The CDR3 totals 13 residues. CDR1 and CDR2 (germline): SGHDT, YYEEEE. V lost 0 bases, J lost 7 bases, and 0 bases stayed unmatched. CDR3 coding DNA: TGTGCCAGCAGCTTGGGACAGGGGAACATTCAGTACTTC. It codes for CASSLGQGNIQYF. Drawing the rest from reference TRBV5-6 and TRBJ2-4, the complete variable domain is DAGVTQSPTHLIKTRGQQVTLRCSPKSGHDTVSWYQQALGQGPQFIFQYYEEEERQRGNFPDRFSGHQFPNYSSELNVNALLLGDSALYLCASSLGQGNIQYFGAGTRLSVL.

In its sample, this clonotype was seen many times. The genes are TRBV20-1 and TRBJ2-7; 13 bases are a match to TRBD2. Germline CDR1 and CDR2: DFQATT and SNEGSKA (reference sequence). With 2 bases clipped from V and 7 bases from J, the junction kept 11 bases outside the gene matches. The CDR3 covers 16 residues. CDR3 sequence reads: CSARSWTSGRTGEQYF. In DNA, the CDR3 is TGCAGTGCTAGATCCTGGACTAGCGGGAGAACGGGAGAGCAGTACTTC.

This clonotype was picked up a small number of times. The chain joins TRBV20-1 to TRBJ2-7; 9 bases line up with TRBD1. The J segment lost 4 bases and the V segment lost 6 bases, leaving 10 bases of the junction unmatched. The CDR3 contains 14 residues. Germline V gene data show CDR1 as DFQATT and CDR2 as SNEGSKA (reference sequence). In DNA, the CDR3 is TGCAGTGCCCCGGGACAGGGAGAGAGGTACGAGCAGTACTTC. Translation: CSAPGQGERYEQYF.

This clonotype has a count of ten or more. The rearrangement joins TRBV24-1 to TRBJ1-5; maybe TRBD1 (5 bases). Trimming took 5 bases from V and 7 from J, leaving 11 bases between them. Germline V lookup: CDR1 KGHDR, CDR2 SFDVKD. This CDR3 is built from 13 residues. CDR3 sequence: CATSAGGVQPQHF. The CDR3 DNA is TGTGCCACCAGTGCCGGGGGGGTCCAGCCCCAGCATTTT.

V gene TRBV2 combines with J gene TRBJ2-2; 10 bases match TRBD1. From germline, CDR1 is SNHLY and CDR2 FYNNEI. The V segment lost 6 bases and the J segment 5 bases; nucleotides outside the gene matches: 9. CDR3 length: 16 amino acids. CDR3 coding DNA: TGTGCCAGCAGCGGTGGACAGGGGGGATTGACCGGGGAGCTGTTTTTT. As protein: CASSGGQGGLTGELFF.